Listed below are T cell receptor beta chains from one sample, sequenced in a study of blood T cell repertoires in COVID-19. Profiling relied on immunoSEQ multiplex PCR, and the TCRdb table lists in-frame clones only, not all of them. The data contain some 220,000 clones, approximately 83% of them singletons. Sequenced material: peripheral blood. Receptor source: a human donor in a cohort sampled during active COVID-19. CDR3s include the opening cysteine and the closing phenylalanine or tryptophan. The D gene is left open where the match is weak. Size is stated for part of the rows, as once, few or many counts, or as a class when the clone is expanded.

D: TRBD2; size: many; J: TRBJ2-1; V: TRBV13; DNA: TGTGCCAGCAGCCCAGCGGGGACTAGCGGGGAGAATGAGCAGTTCTTC; CDR3: CASSPAGTSGENEQFF
D: TRBD1; size: NA; J: TRBJ2-7; V: TRBV28; DNA: TGTGCCAGTCGTGGACAGGGTACCTACGAGCAGTACTTC; CDR3: CASRGQGTYEQYF
D: TRBD2; size: NA; J: TRBJ2-5; V: TRBV19; DNA: TGTGCCAGTAGTAGGACAGCGGGAGCGGTTCTTGGAGAGACCCAGTACTTC; CDR3: CASSRTAGAVLGETQYF
D: NA; size: NA; J: TRBJ2-1; V: TRBV7-9; DNA: TGTGCCAGCAGCTTTGGAGGGACAGCGAAGGCCAATGAGCAGTTCTTC; CDR3: CASSFGGTAKANEQFF
D: NA; size: NA; J: TRBJ2-3; V: TRBV27; DNA: TGTGCCAGCAGTCCCCAGTACCACACAGATACGCAGTATTTT; CDR3: CASSPQYHTDTQYF
D: NA; size: NA; J: TRBJ1-1; V: TRBV5-1; DNA: TGCGCCAGCAGCCCTAGGGGAACAGGGTCCGAAACTGAAGCTTTCTTT; CDR3: CASSPRGTGSETEAFF
D: NA; size: few; J: TRBJ2-2; V: TRBV5-1; DNA: TGCGCCACCCCTGGGCGAAGCGGGGAGCTGTTTTTT; CDR3: CATPGRSGELFF
D: TRBD1; size: NA; J: TRBJ2-7; V: TRBV11-2; DNA: TGTGCCAGCAGCTCCCTCCGGGACAGGGGCTACGAGCAGTACTTC; CDR3: CASSSLRDRGYEQYF
D: TRBD2; size: few; J: TRBJ2-2; V: TRBV7-2; DNA: TGTGCCAGCAGCTTAGTACTAGCGACCCCCGGGGAGCTGTTTTTT; CDR3: CASSLVLATPGELFF
D: NA; size: NA; J: TRBJ1-6; V: TRBV9; DNA: TGTGCCAGCAGCGTAGCATCCTATAATTCACCCCTCCACTTT; CDR3: CASSVASYNSPLHF
D: NA; size: NA; J: TRBJ2-7; V: TRBV3-1/TRBV3-2; DNA: TGTGCCAGCAGCCAAGATTGGGACTTAGGTTACGAGCAGTACTTC; CDR3: CASSQDWDLGYEQYF
D: NA; size: NA; J: TRBJ1-4; V: TRBV7-2; DNA: TGTGCCAGCAGCTTAGGCCCGGGTGGAGGGGAAAAACTGTTTTTT; CDR3: CASSLGPGGGEKLFF
D: NA; size: NA; J: TRBJ1-4; V: TRBV6-5; DNA: TGTGCCAGCACCAGACAGTTCTCAACTAATGAAAAACTGTTTTTT; CDR3: CASTRQFSTNEKLFF
D: TRBD1; size: NA; J: TRBJ2-5; V: TRBV27; DNA: TGTGCCAGCAGTCATGGACAGGGTGGGGAGACCCAGTACTTC; CDR3: CASSHGQGGETQYF
D: NA; size: once; J: TRBJ1-2; V: TRBV18; DNA: TGTGCCAGCTCGAACCAGAGGGGCTACACCTTC; CDR3: CASSNQRGYTF
D: NA; size: NA; J: TRBJ2-3; V: TRBV6-5; DNA: TGTGCCAGCAGTTCAGGGGAAGTTACGCAGTATTTT; CDR3: CASSSGEVTQYF
D: NA; size: NA; J: TRBJ2-4; V: TRBV15; DNA: TGTGCCACCAGCAGGGGGTCGGACATACCTAACATTCAGTACTTC; CDR3: CATSRGSDIPNIQYF
D: NA; size: once; J: TRBJ2-2; V: TRBV9; DNA: TGTGCCAGCAGCGTAGCGCTCGCGGGGACCGGGGAGCTGTTTTTT; CDR3: CASSVALAGTGELFF
D: NA; size: NA; J: TRBJ1-2; V: TRBV6-5; DNA: TGTGCCAGCAGTTACGACAGCTACCCCACCCGTTACACCTTC; CDR3: CASSYDSYPTRYTF
D: NA; size: NA; J: TRBJ2-2; V: TRBV11-2; DNA: TGTGCCAGCAGCCCAGAGGCAGTGAACACCGGGGAGCTGTTTTTT; CDR3: CASSPEAVNTGELFF
D: TRBD1; size: NA; J: TRBJ1-1; V: TRBV10-3; DNA: TGTGCCATCAGTGGCCCGGGGACAGGGAAATCTGAAGCTTTCTTT; CDR3: CAISGPGTGKSEAFF
D: NA; size: NA; J: TRBJ1-6; V: TRBV7-6; DNA: TGTGCCAGCAGCTTAGCACAGGGAAGGTCCTATAATTCACCCCTCCACTTT; CDR3: CASSLAQGRSYNSPLHF
D: NA; size: NA; J: TRBJ2-1; V: TRBV24-1; DNA: TGTGCCACCAGTGATTCAAGCGGACCCGTTTGGAATGAGCAGTTCTTC; CDR3: CATSDSSGPVWNEQFF
D: NA; size: NA; J: TRBJ2-7; V: TRBV2; DNA: TGTGCCAGCAGTGTGGGGGGCTCCTACGAGCAGTACTTC; CDR3: CASSVGGSYEQYF
D: NA; size: NA; J: TRBJ2-1; V: TRBV11-2; DNA: TGTGCCAGCAGCTCACCCCGGGGGGCCTCCAGCGGTCTCTACAATGAGCAGTTCTTC; CDR3: CASSSPRGASSGLYNEQFF
D: TRBD1; size: NA; J: TRBJ1-6; V: TRBV6-5; DNA: TGTGCCAGCAGTTTTGGACAGGGTAATTCACCCCTCCACTTT; CDR3: CASSFGQGNSPLHF
D: NA; size: NA; J: TRBJ2-3; V: TRBV7-2; DNA: TGTGCCAGCAGCTTAATAAGGGGAAGGACAGATACGCAGTATTTT; CDR3: CASSLIRGRTDTQYF
D: TRBD1; size: NA; J: TRBJ2-7; V: TRBV6-6; DNA: TGTGCCAGCAGAAAGGGACAGAATTCCTACGAGCAGTACTTC; CDR3: CASRKGQNSYEQYF